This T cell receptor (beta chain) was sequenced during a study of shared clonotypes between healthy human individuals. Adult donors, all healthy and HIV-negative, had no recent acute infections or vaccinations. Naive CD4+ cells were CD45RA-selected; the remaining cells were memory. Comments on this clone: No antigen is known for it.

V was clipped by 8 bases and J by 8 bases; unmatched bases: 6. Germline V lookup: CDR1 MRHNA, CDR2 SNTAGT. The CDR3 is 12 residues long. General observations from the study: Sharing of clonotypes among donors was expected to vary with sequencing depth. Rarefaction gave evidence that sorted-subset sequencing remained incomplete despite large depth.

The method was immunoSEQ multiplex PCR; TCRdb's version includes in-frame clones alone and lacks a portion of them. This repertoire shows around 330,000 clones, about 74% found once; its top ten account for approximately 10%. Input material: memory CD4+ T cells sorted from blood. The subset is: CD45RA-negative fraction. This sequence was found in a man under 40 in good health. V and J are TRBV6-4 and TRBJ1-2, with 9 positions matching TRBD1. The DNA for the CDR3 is TGTGCCAGCTCCACAGGGGGCCGGGGCTACACCTTC. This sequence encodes CASSTGGRGYTF.